The TCR beta chain under discussion was sequenced for a study of blood T cell repertoires in COVID-19. In the authors' methods: Amplification of reference gene primers was used by the study to estimate nucleated cell counts. Sequenced by immunoSEQ multiplex PCR; TCRdb stores in-frame clones only, minus some. V, J and clone size reflect that table, while D and trimming were determined from the DNA. This sample has under 250,000 clones, with 92% found just once. About this clone itself: The same CDR3 is also encoded by other DNA sequences in this sample.

Seattle researchers signed up patients amid active infection and tracked them longitudinally. V shed 3 bases and J 0 bases; nucleotides not matched to a gene: 2. The CDR3 has 15 amino acids. The germline gives CDR1 SEHNR, CDR2 FQNEAQ (reference sequence). The source is a man aged 60-69 years with COVID-19, enrolled during active disease. Sequences were obtained from peripheral blood. The V call is TRBV7-9, the J call TRBJ2-1, with 7 bases that match TRBD1. CDR3: CASSLGTDSYNEQFF. CDR3 coding DNA: TGTGCCAGCAGCTTGGGGACAGACTCCTACAATGAGCAGTTCTTC.